The T cell receptor beta chain described here comes from a study of shared T cell receptors in the human thymus. Here immunoSEQ multiplex PCR was the method, and the copy in TCRdb shows in-frame clones only, minus some. Found here are some 700,000 clones, around 89% of them singletons; the top ten hold about 0.01%. The CDR3 sequence is 16 residues long. V was trimmed by 4 bases and J by 8 bases, leaving 21 bases between them. Germline CDR1 reads SGHNT; CDR2 reads YYREEE (reference sequence). This sample was shared with a second study, whose subject was human thymus T cells.

The clonotype was recovered from a boy under two years old with a congenital heart defect. Sequenced material: thymocytes. V is TRBV5-4 and J is TRBJ1-4; tentative D call: TRBD1 (5 bases). CDR3 in amino acids: CASSRGGLGMGEKLFF. The CDR3 region has the DNA TGTGCCAGCAGCCGGGGGGGGTTGGGGATGGGCGAAAAACTGTTTTTT.